A single sample is the source of the 25 T cell receptor beta chains below, sequenced in a study of CD8+ T cells in alopecia areata. Investigators isolated RNA and reverse transcribed it into cDNA to act as the sequencing template. Sequenced by immunoSEQ multiplex PCR; TCRdb stores in-frame clones only, minus some. Of 150,000 to 200,000 clones listed, roughly 60% are singletons. Documented treatment: oral pan-JAK inhibitor, 5-10 mg twice daily. Source: CD4+ T cells sorted from blood, taken at week 24, from a patient treated with tofacitinib. The receptors originated from a human donor with alopecia areata.

The chain recombines TRBV4-3 with TRBJ1-6, with D possibly being TRBD1 (6 bases). This CDR3 comprises 15 residues. Germline loops: CDR1 LGHNA, CDR2 YSLEER. V was shortened by 1 base and J by 9 bases, with 13 bases between the two germline ends. Here the CDR3 DNA reads TGCGCCAGCAGCCAAGCAGGGGTATGGGGTTCACCCCTCCACTTT. The encoded protein is CASSQAGVWGSPLHF.

In its sample, this clone was seen once. The rearrangement joins TRBV5-1 to TRBJ2-3, with D perhaps matching TRBD2 (5 bases). The CDR3 spans 15 residues. Germline V gives CDR1 SGHRS, CDR2 YFSETQ. The V gene lost 3 bases and the J gene lost 1 base, with 12 bases spanning the gap. CDR3 amino acids: CASSSGGSGTDTQYF. CDR3 DNA sequence: TGCGCCAGCAGCTCCGGCGGTAGCGGCACAGATACGCAGTATTTT.

The chain is built from TRBV30 and TRBJ1-1; D is undetermined. Trimming cost V 2 bases and J 1 base, with 8 bases left between them. The germline V gene has CDR1 GTSNPN and CDR2 SVGIG (reference sequence). The CDR3 has 13 amino acids. The CDR3 DNA reads as TGTGCCTGGAGTTCATCACGGAACACTGAAGCTTTCTTT. The encoded protein is CAWSSSRNTEAFF.

This clone has a single count. The chain uses TRBV5-6 and TRBJ1-4; weak D call: TRBD1 (6 bases). Trimming cost V 1 base and J 8 bases, with 12 bases left between them. The V gene's germline CDR1 is SGHDT and CDR2 YYEEEE. This CDR3 comprises 14 residues. This CDR3 is CASSLQGFGEKLFF. CDR3 coding DNA: TGTGCCAGCAGCTTGCAGGGGTTCGGGGAAAAACTGTTTTTT.

The chain joins TRBV5-6 to TRBJ2-5; TRBD1 agrees at 7 bases. CDR3 length: 14 amino acids. The germline V gene has CDR1 SGHDT and CDR2 YYEEEE. The V gene end was trimmed by 4 bases and the J gene end by 3 bases; junction bases not matched to a gene: 6. CDR3 protein: CASSEQGREETQYF. Written as DNA, the CDR3 is TGTGCCAGCAGCGAACAGGGGAGAGAAGAGACCCAGTACTTC.

The chain carries TRBV7-3 and TRBJ2-7, with D possibly TRBD2 on 5 matching bases. The CDR3 runs to 13 residues. V was shortened by 1 base and J by 9 bases, with 13 bases between the two germline ends. CDR1 and CDR2 from the germline V gene are SGHTA and FQGTGA. CDR3 in amino acids: CASSLNTLGVQYF. The CDR3 DNA is TGTGCCAGCAGCTTAAACACCCTCGGGGTGCAGTACTTC.

This clone occurred a few times. CDR3 bases: TGCAGCTGGGTCTCTAGAAGCCTTTACAATGAGCAGTTCTTC. Translated: CSWVSRSLYNEQFF. The chain carries TRBV29-1 and TRBJ2-1; D gene ambiguous. The CDR3 has 14 amino acids. Trimming stripped 8 bases from V and 4 bases from J, with 18 bases between. Per germline, CDR1 SQVTM and CDR2 ANQGSEA.

The chain combines TRBV6-5 with TRBJ1-2; D is unresolved. Trimming took off 7 bases at V and 4 bases at J, with 13 bases between the two ends. The CDR3 covers 13 residues. Germline V gene data show CDR1 as MNHEY and CDR2 as SVGAGI. CDR3 loop: CASIRGPSYGYTF. DNA of the CDR3: TGTGCCAGCATCCGCGGCCCTTCCTATGGCTACACCTTC.

V and J are TRBV9 and TRBJ1-2, with no clear D. The V end lost 0 bases, the J end lost 13 bases, and 13 bases lay between the germline ends. The CDR3 has 12 residues. Germline lookup yields CDR1 SGDLS and CDR2 YYNGEE. The CDR3 bases are TGTGCCAGCAGCGTAGAGGCAGGAGCAGTCACCTTC. It yields the protein CASSVEAGAVTF.

The V call is TRBV6-5, the J call TRBJ2-6, with D tentatively TRBD1 (6 bases). The CDR3 length is 15 residues. Trimming stripped 6 bases from V and 0 bases from J, with 9 bases between. From germline, CDR1 is MNHEY and CDR2 SVGAGI. For the CDR3, the DNA is TGTGCCAGCAGGAGGACAGCCTCTGGGGCCAACGTCCTGACTTTC. The encoded protein is CASRRTASGANVLTF.

The CDR3 coding sequence is TGTGCCAGCAGCCGGACTAGCGTGTGGACAGTAGGTCAGCCCCAGCATTTT. It translates to CASSRTSVWTVGQPQHF. The chain employs TRBV7-2 and TRBJ1-5; tentatively, D is TRBD1 (6 bases). Trimming shortened V by 5 bases and J by 6 bases, and 23 bases separated the two germline ends. CDR3 length: 17 residues. From germline, CDR1 is SGHTA and CDR2 FQGNSA. Full variable domain (remainder filled in from reference TRBV7-2 and TRBJ1-5): GAGVSQSPSNKVTEKGKDVELRCDPISGHTALYWYRQSLGQGLEFLIYFQGNSAPDKSGLPSDRFSAERTGGSVSTLTIQRTQQEDSAVYLCASSRTSVWTVGQPQHFGDGTRLSIL.

The chain has TRBV30 and TRBJ1-3; D remains unclear. This CDR3 has 14 residues. Trimming took 3 bases from V and 0 from J, leaving 9 bases between them. CDR1 is GTSNPN and CDR2 is SVGIG in the germline V gene (reference sequence). The CDR3 bases are TGTGCCTGGAGGGGCAGGAGCTCTGGAAACACCATATATTTT. It is translated as CAWRGRSSGNTIYF.

This clone was detected a few times. The chain uses TRBV5-1 and TRBJ2-7; D is uncertain. The V end lost 1 base, the J end lost 4 bases, and 15 bases lay between the germline ends. The CDR3 has 15 residues. The germline gives CDR1 SGHRS, CDR2 YFSETQ. The CDR3 loop is CASSLIGMIEYEQYF. The DNA for the CDR3 is TGCGCCAGCAGCTTGATTGGGATGATTGAATACGAGCAGTACTTC.

As DNA, the CDR3 is TGTGCCAGCAGCCTGGGGGACAGGGACACCACAGATACGCAGTATTTT. The encoded protein is CASSLGDRDTTDTQYF. This chain links TRBV7-3 with TRBJ2-3; 9 nucleotides agree with TRBD1. This CDR3 region has 16 residues. Per germline, CDR1 SGHTA and CDR2 FQGTGA. J gave up 2 bases and V 5 bases, and 8 bases lay outside the gene matches.

J is TRBJ1-2 and V is TRBV29-1, with 8 nucleotides matching TRBD1. The ends lost 6 bases at V and 4 bases at J; junction bases unmatched: 7. From germline, CDR1 is SQVTM and CDR2 ANQGSEA. The CDR3 runs 13 residues. CDR3 in DNA: TGCAGCGTGGGAGGGGGACAGGTCTATGGCTACACCTTC. This sequence encodes CSVGGGQVYGYTF.

This clone has at least ten counts. The rearrangement links TRBV7-2 to TRBJ2-1; D assignment may be TRBD1 or TRBD2 (8 bases each). V was trimmed by 4 bases and J by 10 bases, leaving 23 bases between them. Per the germline V gene, CDR1 is SGHTA and CDR2 is FQGNSA. This CDR3 comprises 16 residues. The CDR3 nucleotides read TGTGCCAGCAGCTCATTAGGGACTAGGAGGACAGGGGAGCAGTTCTTC. It translates to CASSSLGTRRTGEQFF. Supplemented by reference TRBV7-2 and TRBJ2-1, the full variable domain reads GAGVSQSPSNKVTEKGKDVELRCDPISGHTALYWYRQSLGQGLEFLIYFQGNSAPDKSGLPSDRFSAERTGGSVSTLTIQRTQQEDSAVYLCASSSLGTRRTGEQFFGPGTRLTVL.

The V gene is TRBV7-7, the J gene TRBJ2-7; D is tentatively TRBD1 or TRBD2 (5 bases each). Trimming removed 3 bases at V and 6 bases at J, with 12 bases between. The CDR3 runs to 13 residues. CDR1 and CDR2 (germline): SSHAT, FNYEAQ (reference sequence). The CDR3 protein is CASSLGVSSEQYF. In nucleotides, the CDR3 is TGTGCCAGCAGCTTGGGGGTCTCGTCCGAGCAGTACTTC.

V usage is TRBV5-1 and J usage is TRBJ2-1, with 12 bases fitting TRBD1. The CDR3 is 15 amino acids. Unmatched junction bases numbered 9, after V lost 5 bases and J lost 9 bases. Germline V gene lookup returns CDR1 SGHRS and CDR2 YFSETQ. The CDR3 protein is CASRVLGQGASEQFF. The CDR3, as DNA: TGCGCCAGCAGGGTGCTGGGACAGGGGGCCAGTGAGCAGTTCTTC.

Notes on this clone: Additional DNA sequences in this sample encode the identical CDR3. The chain employs TRBV29-1 and TRBJ2-2; D is unclear. The CDR3 consists of 12 residues. Germline V gene sequence: CDR1 SQVTM, CDR2 ANQGSEA. The V end was cut by 6 bases, the J end by 2 bases, with 7 bases between. The CDR3 region is CSVGSNTGELFF. For the CDR3, the DNA is TGCAGCGTCGGATCCAACACCGGGGAGCTGTTTTTT.

V and J are TRBV6-5 and TRBJ2-7, with D tentatively TRBD1 or TRBD2 (5 bases each). The ends were cut back, 6 bases at V and 3 bases at J, with 15 bases in the middle. The CDR3 consists of 14 residues. CDR1 and CDR2 from the germline V gene are MNHEY and SVGAGI. CDR3 residues: CASSAGTGGYEQYF. The CDR3 bases are TGTGCCAGCAGCGCCGGGACCGGAGGCTACGAGCAGTACTTC.

The rearrangement joins TRBV29-1 to TRBJ2-1, with 8 bases identical to TRBD1. Germline V lookup: CDR1 SQVTM, CDR2 ANQGSEA. The CDR3 has 12 amino acids. V lost 7 bases and J lost 9; bases outside the gene matches: 8. For the CDR3, the DNA is TGCAGCGCCGGACAGGGATTGGGTGAGCAGTTCTTC. Encoded protein: CSAGQGLGEQFF.

The chain links TRBV29-1 to TRBJ1-2; D might be TRBD1 (5 bases). CDR3 size: 9 residues. V was clipped by 6 bases and J by 12 bases, with 11 bases between them. Germline CDR1 and CDR2: SQVTM and ANQGSEA. CDR3 sequence (DNA): TGCAGCGTGGGGTTGGACAACACCTTC. This codes for CSVGLDNTF. Full variable domain (missing parts from reference TRBV29-1 and TRBJ1-2): SAVISQKPSRDICQRGTSLTIQCQVDSQVTMMFWYRQQPGQSLTLIATANQGSEATYESGFVIDKFPISRPNLTFSTLTVSNMSPEDSSIYLCSVGLDNTFGSGTRLTVV.

This clone was detected a few times. V gene TRBV18 combines with J gene TRBJ2-7, with a possible D match to TRBD1 (6 bases). This CDR3 is 13 amino acids long. Germline values: CDR1 KGHSH, CDR2 LQKENI. Trimming removed 1 base at V and 5 bases at J, with 9 bases between. CDR3 loop: CASSPQQGNEQYF. The CDR3 region has the DNA TGTGCCAGCTCACCACAACAGGGTAACGAGCAGTACTTC.

The V and J genes are TRBV5-1 and TRBJ1-1, with D unresolved. The CDR3 covers 13 residues. Germline CDR1 SGHRS, CDR2 YFSETQ. Trimming took 4 bases from V and 4 from J, leaving 11 bases between them. CDR3 region: CASSRTEATEAFF. Here the CDR3 DNA reads TGCGCCAGCAGCCGGACCGAGGCCACTGAAGCTTTCTTT. The full variable domain, its missing parts supplied by reference TRBV5-1 and TRBJ1-1, is KAGVTQTPRYLIKTRGQQVTLSCSPISGHRSVSWYQQTPGQGLQFLFEYFSETQRNKGNFPGRFSGRQFSNSRSEMNVSTLELGDSALYLCASSRTEATEAFFGQGTRLTVV.

CDR3 bases: TGCAGCGTTGAAGATCCAGACAGGGAGGGCAATGAGCAGTTCTTC. Translated: CSVEDPDREGNEQFF. The chain combines TRBV29-1 with TRBJ2-1; either TRBD1 or TRBD2 may supply D (7 bases each). CDR1 is SQVTM and CDR2 is ANQGSEA in the germline V gene. The CDR3 extends over 15 amino acids. Trimming shortened V by 0 bases and J by 6 bases, and 15 bases separated the two germline ends.